Following are 6 T cell receptor beta chains from one sample sequenced in a study of T cell responses to AZD1222 COVID-19 vaccine. Repertoires were generated with immunoSEQ multiplex PCR, while TCRdb's copy carries only in-frame clones and drops some. Here the sample spans about 130,000 clones, roughly nine tenths being singletons. Sequencing used peripheral blood, obtained on day 0 of AZD1222 vaccination. The receptors shown here come from an adult in good health.

This chain connects TRBV7-9 to TRBJ1-1; D ambiguous. The length of the CDR3 is 14 residues. Germline V gene sequence: CDR1 SEHNR, CDR2 FQNEAQ (reference sequence). Trimming took off 3 bases at V and 2 bases at J, with 10 bases between the two ends. The CDR3 spells CASSLRHENTEAFF. For the CDR3, the DNA is TGTGCCAGCAGCTTGAGACACGAAAACACTGAAGCTTTCTTT.

The V call is TRBV5-4, the J call TRBJ2-1; tentative D call: TRBD2 (7 bases). The V gene lost 6 bases and the J gene lost 6 bases, with 19 bases spanning the gap. Germline CDR1 and CDR2: SGHNT and YYREEE (reference sequence). The CDR3 sequence is 15 residues long. CDR3 in amino acids: CASTSGGGDSNEQFF. CDR3 in DNA: TGTGCCAGCACCTCGGGGGGCGGGGACTCCAATGAGCAGTTCTTC. The whole variable domain, filled in from reference TRBV5-4 and TRBJ2-1, reads ETGVTQSPTHLIKTRGQQVTLRCSSQSGHNTVSWYQQALGQGPQFIFQYYREEENGRGNFPPRFSGLQFPNYSSELNVNALELDDSALYLCASTSGGGDSNEQFFGPGTRLTVL.

CDR3 region: CASSAQGPYNEQFF. For the CDR3, the DNA is TGTGCCAGCAGTGCACAGGGCCCCTACAATGAGCAGTTCTTC. V is TRBV6-4 and J is TRBJ2-1; a weak D match, TRBD1 (6 bases). The CDR3 is 14 residues long. The germline gives CDR1 MRHNA, CDR2 SNTAGT. The ends were cut back, 4 bases at V and 2 bases at J, with 9 bases in the middle.

The V and J genes are TRBV30 and TRBJ2-7; possibly TRBD1 for D (5 bases). Germline loops: CDR1 GTSNPN, CDR2 SVGIG (reference sequence). The CDR3 extends over 13 amino acids. The ends were cut back, 6 bases at V and 3 bases at J, with 15 bases in the middle. The CDR3 protein is CACLATEVYEQYF. The CDR3 DNA reads as TGTGCCTGCTTGGCGACAGAAGTCTACGAGCAGTACTTC. Filled out from reference TRBV30 and TRBJ2-7, the complete variable domain reads SQTIHQWPATLVQPVGSPLSLECTVEGTSNPNLYWYRQAAGRGLQLLFYSVGIGQISSEVPQNLSASRPQDRQFILSSKKLLLSDSGFYLCACLATEVYEQYFGPGTRLTVT.

The CDR3 loop is CASSLLRVGGYTF. In DNA, the CDR3 is TGTGCCAGCAGCTTACTCAGGGTCGGCGGCTACACCTTC. The chain links TRBV7-8 to TRBJ1-2, with D perhaps matching TRBD1 (5 bases). The germline V and J ends were trimmed by 2 bases and 8 bases, with 12 bases remaining between them. This CDR3 is 13 amino acids long. Germline CDR1 and CDR2: SGHVS and FQNEAQ.

V is TRBV7-9 and J is TRBJ1-5; 10 positions agree with TRBD1. The germline V gene encodes CDR1 SEHNR and CDR2 FQNEAQ (reference sequence). J lost 6 bases, V lost 1 base, and 6 bases had no gene match. This CDR3 is built from 16 residues. The CDR3 DNA is TGTGCCAGCAGCTTAGGGACAGGGGGTGAGGGTCAGCCCCAGCATTTT. Protein sequence: CASSLGTGGEGQPQHF.